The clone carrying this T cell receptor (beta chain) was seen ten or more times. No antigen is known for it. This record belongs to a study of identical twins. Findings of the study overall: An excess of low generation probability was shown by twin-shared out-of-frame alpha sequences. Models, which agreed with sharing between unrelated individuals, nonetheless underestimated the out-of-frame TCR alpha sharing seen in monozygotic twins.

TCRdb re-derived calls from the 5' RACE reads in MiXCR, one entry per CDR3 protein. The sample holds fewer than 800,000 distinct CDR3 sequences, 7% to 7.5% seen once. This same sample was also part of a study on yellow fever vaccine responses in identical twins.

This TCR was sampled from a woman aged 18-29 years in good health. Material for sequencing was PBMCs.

In nucleotides, the CDR3 is TGTGCCACCAGAGCTAGCGGGGGAGAGTACGAGCAGTACTTC. It specifies CATRASGGEYEQYF. The chain employs TRBV10-3 and TRBJ2-7; 10 positions match TRBD2. This CDR3 is 14 amino acids long. V gave up 10 bases and J gave up 4 bases; unmatched junction bases: 10. Germline CDR1 reads ENHRY; CDR2 reads SYGVKD.